This is a list of T cell receptor beta chains from one sample in a study of T cell responses to AZD1222 COVID-19 vaccine. Assay used: immunoSEQ multiplex PCR; TCRdb lists only in-frame clones, some missing. The sample consists of 250,000 to 300,000 clones, around 92% of them appearing once. Specimen: peripheral blood, collected 28 days after the second AZD1222 dose. Every receptor here comes from an adult who received the AZD1222 COVID-19 vaccine. Each CDR3 is given with its conserved first and last residue.

V: TRBV5-6
CDR3: CASSPGHSGSYNSPLHF

V: TRBV4-2
CDR3: CASSPGQTFVYEQYF

V: TRBV7-9
CDR3: CASSPDSYEKLFF

V: TRBV10-3
CDR3: CAISESRQAFATNEKLFF

V: TRBV7-2
CDR3: CASSLRGGEQYF

V: TRBV7-2
CDR3: CASSPLGTVNTEAFF

V: TRBV13
CDR3: CASSLGTSGVYEQFF

V: TRBV30
CDR3: CACLAGGLNYGYTF

V: TRBV6-2/TRBV6-3
CDR3: CASSYRREAFF

V: TRBV5-4
CDR3: CASSLGGGARSGNTIYF

V: TRBV12-3/TRBV12-4
CDR3: CASSKKLNTEAFF

V: TRBV7-9
CDR3: CASSPRTGIIGELFF

V: TRBV5-6
CDR3: CASSSGRYIEQYF

V: TRBV19
CDR3: CASRGTGAPNQPQHF

V: TRBV28
CDR3: CASSLVQSDGYTF

V: TRBV27
CDR3: CASSPRTSGSPAEETQYF